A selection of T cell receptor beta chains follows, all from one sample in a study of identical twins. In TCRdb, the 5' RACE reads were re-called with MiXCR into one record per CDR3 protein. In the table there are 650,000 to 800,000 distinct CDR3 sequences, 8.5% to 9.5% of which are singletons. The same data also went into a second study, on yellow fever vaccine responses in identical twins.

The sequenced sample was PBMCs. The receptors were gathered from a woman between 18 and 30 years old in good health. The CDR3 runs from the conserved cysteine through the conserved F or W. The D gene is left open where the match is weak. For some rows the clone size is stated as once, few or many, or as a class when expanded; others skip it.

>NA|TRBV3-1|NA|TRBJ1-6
TGTGCCTCCTCCAAGCAGGTCCCTTCCTATAATTCACCCCTCCACTTT
CASSKQVPSYNSPLHF
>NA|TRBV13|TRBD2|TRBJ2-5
TGTGCCAGCAGCTCAGCCCCCCCGGGGGGAAACCAAGAGACCCAGTACTTC
CASSSAPPGGNQETQYF
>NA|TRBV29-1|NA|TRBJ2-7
TGCAGCGTGGAGTACTCCCCCGGGGAGCAGTACTTC
CSVEYSPGEQYF
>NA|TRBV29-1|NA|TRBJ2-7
TGCAGCGTCGATGGGGGGGCCGGGGAGCAGTACTTC
CSVDGGAGEQYF
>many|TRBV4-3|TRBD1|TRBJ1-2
TGCGCCAGCAGCCAGACAGGGGGCGACTATGGCTACACCTTC
CASSQTGGDYGYTF
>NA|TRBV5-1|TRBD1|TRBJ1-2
TGCGCCAGCAGCTTGAGGTCGGGACAGGGGAACTATGGCTACACCTTC
CASSLRSGQGNYGYTF
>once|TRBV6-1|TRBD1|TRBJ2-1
TGTGCCAGCAGGCCAGGGGGCTTCTTCTACAATGAGCAGTTCTTC
CASRPGGFFYNEQFF
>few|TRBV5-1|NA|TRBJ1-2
TGCGCCAGCAGCTTGGAACACAACTTCTACACCTTC
CASSLEHNFYTF
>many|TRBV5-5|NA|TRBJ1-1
TGTGCCAGCAGCTTGATGGCAGTCATTGAAGCTTTCTTT
CASSLMAVIEAFF
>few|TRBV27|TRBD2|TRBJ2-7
TGTGCCAGCAGTCCCGGGATAGCGGGCACCTACGAGCAGTACTTC
CASSPGIAGTYEQYF
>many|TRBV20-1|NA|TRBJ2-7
TGCAGTGCTAGAGATCTACTGGACGGGCCCTACGAGCAGTACTTC
CSARDLLDGPYEQYF
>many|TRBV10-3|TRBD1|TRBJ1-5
TGTGCCATCAGTGAGTCGACAGGGTCCCAGCATTTT
CAISESTGSQHF
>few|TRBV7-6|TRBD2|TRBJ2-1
TGTGCCAGCAGCTTAGCATATAAGCGGGGGGGCCGTCTCAATGAGCAGTTCTTC
CASSLAYKRGGRLNEQFF
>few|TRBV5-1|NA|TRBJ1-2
TGCGCCAGCAGCTTGGGGGAGGATGGCTACACCTTC
CASSLGEDGYTF
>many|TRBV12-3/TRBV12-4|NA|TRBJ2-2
TGTGCCAGCAGTTTTGTCTCGTCCCAAGGGCGGGTTGCTGGGGGGCAGCCCGGGGAGCTGTTTTTT
CASSFVSSQGRVAGGQPGELFF
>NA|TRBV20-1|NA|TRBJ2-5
TGCAGTGCTGGACTAACAGAAGAGACCCAGTACTTC
CSAGLTEETQYF
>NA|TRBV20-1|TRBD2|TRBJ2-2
TGCAGTGCTAGAGATGCGGGGGGAGGAGCGAACACCGGGGAGCTGTTTTTT
CSARDAGGGANTGELFF
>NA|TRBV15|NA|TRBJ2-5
TGTGCCACCAGCAGAGATAAGGGCTCCGGGGAGACCCAGTACTTC
CATSRDKGSGETQYF
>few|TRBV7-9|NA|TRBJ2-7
TGTGCCAGCAGCTTAGCGCGAACCCCCAGGGACGAGCAGTACTTC
CASSLARTPRDEQYF
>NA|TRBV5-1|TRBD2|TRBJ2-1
TGCGCCAGCAGCTTGGTAGCCGGGGGGGTCTACAATGAGCAGTTCTTC
CASSLVAGGVYNEQFF
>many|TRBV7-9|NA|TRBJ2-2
TGTGCCAGCAGCTTAGCCGCCTCCGATCTGTTTTTT
CASSLAASDLFF
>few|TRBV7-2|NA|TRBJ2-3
TGTGCCAGCAGCTTAGTGGGGACTTCCCCCACAGATACGCAGTATTTT
CASSLVGTSPTDTQYF
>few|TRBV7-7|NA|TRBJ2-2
TGTGCTAGCAGCTTAGAAGAGGGACCTTTCACCGGGGAGCTGTTTTTT
CASSLEEGPFTGELFF
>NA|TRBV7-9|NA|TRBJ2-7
TGTGCCAGCCAGCGAGGGGGAGGTGGAGGATCCTACGAGCAGTACTTC
CASQRGGGGGSYEQYF
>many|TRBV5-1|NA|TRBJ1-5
TGCGCCAGCAGTTTGGGGCTCAACCGGCCCCAGCATTTT
CASSLGLNRPQHF
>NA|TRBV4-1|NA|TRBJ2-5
TGCGCCAGCAGCCAGGGGACAACCCAAGAGACCCAGTACTTC
CASSQGTTQETQYF
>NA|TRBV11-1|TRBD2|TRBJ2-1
TGTGCCAGCAGCCCTGGACAGGGGGGACTAGCGGGGGTCAATGAGCAGTTCTTC
CASSPGQGGLAGVNEQFF
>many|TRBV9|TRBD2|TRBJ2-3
TGTGCCAGCAGCGTACATGAGCGGGGGGCCACACTGGATACGCAGTATTTT
CASSVHERGATLDTQYF
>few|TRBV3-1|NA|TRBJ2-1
TGTGCCAGCAGCCAAGATCAAAATGCGCAGTTCTTC
CASSQDQNAQFF
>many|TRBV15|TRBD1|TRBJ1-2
TGTGCCACCAGCAGAGCCTCCGGGACAGGGTTCTATGGCTACACCTTC
CATSRASGTGFYGYTF
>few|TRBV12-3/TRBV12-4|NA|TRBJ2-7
TGTGCCAGCAGTTTTGGGGCGGAGCAGTACTTC
CASSFGAEQYF
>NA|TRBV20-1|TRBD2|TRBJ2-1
TGCAGTGCTCCAGCCCCCCTAGCGGGGGCCATATACAATGAGCAGTTCTTC
CSAPAPLAGAIYNEQFF
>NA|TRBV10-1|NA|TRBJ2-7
TGCGCCAGCAGCTTCAGCGGATCACAGCCTCGTGAGCAGTACTTC
CASSFSGSQPREQYF
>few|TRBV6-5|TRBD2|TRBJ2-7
TGTGCCAGCAGTTACCGAAGCGGGGGCTCCTACGAGCAGTACTTC
CASSYRSGGSYEQYF
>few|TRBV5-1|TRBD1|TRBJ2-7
TGCGCCAGCAGGAGGTCCGGACAGGGCTCCTACGAGCAGTACTTC
CASRRSGQGSYEQYF
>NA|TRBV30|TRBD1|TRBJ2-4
TGTGCCTGGAGCCCTCCCGGAGGACAGGACATTCAGTACTTC
CAWSPPGGQDIQYF
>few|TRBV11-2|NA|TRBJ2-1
TGTGCCAGCAGCTTAGTTCTTACCCTAGTAATGGGCAATGAGCAGTTCTTC
CASSLVLTLVMGNEQFF
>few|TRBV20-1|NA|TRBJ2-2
TGCAGTGCTAGAGCACAACAAAAAGGGACCTACACCGGGGAGCTGTTTTTT
CSARAQQKGTYTGELFF
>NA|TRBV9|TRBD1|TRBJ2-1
TGTGCCAGCAGCGTAGCAGGGGGCGACCCCCTGAGCTCCTACAATGAGCAGTTCTTC
CASSVAGGDPLSSYNEQFF
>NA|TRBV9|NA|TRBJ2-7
TGTGCCAGCAGCGTCGCGGACGGCTCCTACGAGCAGTACTTC
CASSVADGSYEQYF
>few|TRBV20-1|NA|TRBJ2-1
TGCAGTGCTAGAGGTACCAACAGGAATGAGCAGTTCTTC
CSARGTNRNEQFF
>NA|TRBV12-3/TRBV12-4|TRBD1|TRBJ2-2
TGTGCCAGCAGTTTATTACGGGCAGGGGGAGGGGAGCTGTTTTTT
CASSLLRAGGGELFF
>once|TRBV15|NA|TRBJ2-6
TGTGCCACCAGCAGGTACTCGGCCTCTGGGGCCAACGTCCTGACTTTC
CATSRYSASGANVLTF
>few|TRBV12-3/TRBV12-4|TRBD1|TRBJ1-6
TGTGCCAGCAGTTCCGACAGGGATAATTCACCCCTCCACTTT
CASSSDRDNSPLHF
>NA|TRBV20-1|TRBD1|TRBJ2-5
TGCAGTGCTAGAGATCCCTCCCCGGACAGGGGAAAGGGAGAGACCCAGTACTTC
CSARDPSPDRGKGETQYF
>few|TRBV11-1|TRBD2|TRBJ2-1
TGTGCCAGCAGCCCCCCCCGGGTAGTGAGCGGGGGGGCTCTCAATGAGCAGTTCTTC
CASSPPRVVSGGALNEQFF
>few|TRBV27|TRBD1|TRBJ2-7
TGTGCCAGCAGTTTTCGGGACAGGGGAGTCTACGAGCAGTACTTC
CASSFRDRGVYEQYF
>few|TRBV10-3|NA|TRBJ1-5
TGTGCCATCAGGGGATATTTCAGGGGCAATCAGCCCCAGCATTTT
CAIRGYFRGNQPQHF
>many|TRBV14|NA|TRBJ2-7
TGTGCCAGCAGTCAAGATGGTAACAGGGTACCCTACGAGCAGTACTTC
CASSQDGNRVPYEQYF
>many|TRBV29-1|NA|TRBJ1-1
TGCAGCGTGAGTGCACAGGGAGGCACTGAAGCTTTCTTT
CSVSAQGGTEAFF
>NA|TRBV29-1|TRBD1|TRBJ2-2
TGCAGCGTTGACATAGGGGGCAGCACCGGGGAGCTGTTTTTT
CSVDIGGSTGELFF
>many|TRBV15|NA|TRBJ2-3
TGTGCCACGGGAAGAATAGAACAGGGAGAATGGCCAGATACGCAGTATTTT
CATGRIEQGEWPDTQYF
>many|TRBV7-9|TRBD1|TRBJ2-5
TGTGCCAGCAGTCCAGGGGGAGTGTACCAAGAGACCCAGTACTTC
CASSPGGVYQETQYF